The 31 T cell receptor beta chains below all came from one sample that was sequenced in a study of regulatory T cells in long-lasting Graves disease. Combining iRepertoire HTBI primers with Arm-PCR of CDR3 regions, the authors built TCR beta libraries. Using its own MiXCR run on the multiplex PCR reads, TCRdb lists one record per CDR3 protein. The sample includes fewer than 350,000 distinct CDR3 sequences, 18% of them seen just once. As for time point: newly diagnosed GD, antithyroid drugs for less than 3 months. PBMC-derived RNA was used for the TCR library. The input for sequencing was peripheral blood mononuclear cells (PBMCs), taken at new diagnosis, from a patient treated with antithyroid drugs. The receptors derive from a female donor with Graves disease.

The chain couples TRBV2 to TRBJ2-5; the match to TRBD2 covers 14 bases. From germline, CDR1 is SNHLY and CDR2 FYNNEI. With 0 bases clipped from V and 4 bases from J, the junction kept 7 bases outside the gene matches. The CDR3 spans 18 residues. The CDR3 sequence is CASSEADGLAGGRETQYF. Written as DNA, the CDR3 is TGTGCCAGCAGTGAAGCGGACGGACTAGCGGGAGGTAGAGAGACCCAGTACTTC.

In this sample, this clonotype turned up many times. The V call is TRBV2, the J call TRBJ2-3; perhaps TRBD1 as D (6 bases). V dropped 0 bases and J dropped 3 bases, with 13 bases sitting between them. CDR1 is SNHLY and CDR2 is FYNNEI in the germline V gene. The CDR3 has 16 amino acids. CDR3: CASSEAEGVGTDTQYF. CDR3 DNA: TGTGCCAGCAGTGAAGCCGAGGGGGTTGGGACAGATACGCAGTATTTT.

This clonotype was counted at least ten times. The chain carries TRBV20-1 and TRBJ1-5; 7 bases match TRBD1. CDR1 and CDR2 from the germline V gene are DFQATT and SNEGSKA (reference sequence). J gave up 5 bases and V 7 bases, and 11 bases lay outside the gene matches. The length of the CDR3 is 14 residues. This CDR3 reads CSVTQGVGDQPQHF. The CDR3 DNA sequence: TGCAGTGTTACCCAGGGGGTGGGTGATCAGCCCCAGCATTTT.

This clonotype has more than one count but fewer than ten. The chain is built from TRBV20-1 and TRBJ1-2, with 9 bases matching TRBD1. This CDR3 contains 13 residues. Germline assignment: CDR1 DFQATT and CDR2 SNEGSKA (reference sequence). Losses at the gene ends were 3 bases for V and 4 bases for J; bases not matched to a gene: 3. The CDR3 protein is CSARDRGAYGYTF. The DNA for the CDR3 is TGCAGTGCTAGGGACAGGGGCGCCTATGGCTACACCTTC.

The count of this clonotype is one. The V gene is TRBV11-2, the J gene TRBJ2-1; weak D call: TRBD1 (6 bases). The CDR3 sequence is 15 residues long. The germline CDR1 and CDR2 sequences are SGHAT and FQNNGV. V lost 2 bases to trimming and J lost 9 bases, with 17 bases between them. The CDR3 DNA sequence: TGTGCCAGCAGCTTAACAGGGCGCGAAAACACTGAGCAGTTCTTC. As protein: CASSLTGRENTEQFF.

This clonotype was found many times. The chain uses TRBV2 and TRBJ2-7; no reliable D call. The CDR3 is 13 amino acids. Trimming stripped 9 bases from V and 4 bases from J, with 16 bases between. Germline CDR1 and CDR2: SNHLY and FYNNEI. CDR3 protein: CASYGDPNYEQYF. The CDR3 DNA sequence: TGTGCCAGTTACGGAGACCCGAATTACGAGCAGTACTTC.

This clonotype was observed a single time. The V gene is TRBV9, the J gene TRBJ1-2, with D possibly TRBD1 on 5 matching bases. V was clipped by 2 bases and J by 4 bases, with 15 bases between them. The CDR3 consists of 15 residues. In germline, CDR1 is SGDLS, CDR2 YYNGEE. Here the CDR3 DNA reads TGTGCCAGCAGCGTGGGGGTTGTTGGCCTCTATGGCTACACCTTC. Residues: CASSVGVVGLYGYTF.

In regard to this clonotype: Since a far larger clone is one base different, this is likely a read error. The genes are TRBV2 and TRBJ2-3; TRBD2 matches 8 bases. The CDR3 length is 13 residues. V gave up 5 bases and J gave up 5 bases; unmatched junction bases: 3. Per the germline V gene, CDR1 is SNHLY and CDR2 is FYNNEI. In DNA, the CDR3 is TGTGCCAGCAGTCGGCGGGAGGTAGATACGCAGTATTTT. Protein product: CASSRREVDTQYF.

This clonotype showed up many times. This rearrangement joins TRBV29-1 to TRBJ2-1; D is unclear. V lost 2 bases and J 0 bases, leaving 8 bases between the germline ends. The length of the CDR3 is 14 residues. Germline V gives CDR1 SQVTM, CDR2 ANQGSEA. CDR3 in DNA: TGCAGCGTTGAAATTGCGAGCTCCTACAATGAGCAGTTCTTC. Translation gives CSVEIASSYNEQFF.

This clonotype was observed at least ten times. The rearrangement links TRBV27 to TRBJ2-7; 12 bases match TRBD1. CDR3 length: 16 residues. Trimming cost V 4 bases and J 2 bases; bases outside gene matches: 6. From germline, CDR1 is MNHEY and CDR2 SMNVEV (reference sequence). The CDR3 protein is CASSSSGTGGPYEQYF. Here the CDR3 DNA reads TGTGCCAGCAGTTCCTCCGGGACAGGGGGCCCCTACGAGCAGTACTTC.

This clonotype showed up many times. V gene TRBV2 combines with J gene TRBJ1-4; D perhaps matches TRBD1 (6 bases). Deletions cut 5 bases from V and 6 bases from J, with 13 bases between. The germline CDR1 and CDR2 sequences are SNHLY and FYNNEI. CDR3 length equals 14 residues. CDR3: CASSIDRFDEKLFF. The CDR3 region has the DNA TGTGCCAGCAGTATAGACAGGTTTGATGAAAAACTGTTTTTT.

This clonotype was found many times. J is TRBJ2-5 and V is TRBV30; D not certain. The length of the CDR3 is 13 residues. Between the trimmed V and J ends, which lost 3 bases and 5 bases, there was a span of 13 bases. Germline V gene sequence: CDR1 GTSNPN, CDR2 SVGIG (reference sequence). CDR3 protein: CAWRTELWETQYF. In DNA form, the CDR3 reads TGTGCCTGGAGGACGGAACTGTGGGAGACCCAGTACTTC.

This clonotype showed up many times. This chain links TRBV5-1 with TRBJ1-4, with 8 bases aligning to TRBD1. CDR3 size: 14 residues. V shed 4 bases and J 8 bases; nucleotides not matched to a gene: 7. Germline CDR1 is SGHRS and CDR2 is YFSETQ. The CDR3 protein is CASSAGQAGEKLFF. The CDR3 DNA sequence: TGCGCCAGCAGCGCGGGACAGGCGGGGGAAAAACTGTTTTTT. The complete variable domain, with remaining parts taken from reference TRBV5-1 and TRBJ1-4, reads KAGVTQTPRYLIKTRGQQVTLSCSPISGHRSVSWYQQTPGQGLQFLFEYFSETQRNKGNFPGRFSGRQFSNSRSEMNVSTLELGDSALYLCASSAGQAGEKLFFGSGTQLSVL.

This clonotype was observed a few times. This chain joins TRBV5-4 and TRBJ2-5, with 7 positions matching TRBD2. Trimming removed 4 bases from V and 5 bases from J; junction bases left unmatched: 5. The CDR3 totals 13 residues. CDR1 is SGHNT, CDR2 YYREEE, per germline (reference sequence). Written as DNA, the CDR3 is TGTGCCAGCAGCCCGGGGGGTGCGGAGACCCAGTACTTC. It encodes CASSPGGAETQYF.

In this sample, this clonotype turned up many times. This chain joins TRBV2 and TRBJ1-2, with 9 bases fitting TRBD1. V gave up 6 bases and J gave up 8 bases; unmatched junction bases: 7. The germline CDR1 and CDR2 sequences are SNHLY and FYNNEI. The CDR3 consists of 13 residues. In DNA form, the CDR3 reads TGTGCCAGCAGGAAGGGACAGGGAAACGGCTACACCTTC. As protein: CASRKGQGNGYTF.

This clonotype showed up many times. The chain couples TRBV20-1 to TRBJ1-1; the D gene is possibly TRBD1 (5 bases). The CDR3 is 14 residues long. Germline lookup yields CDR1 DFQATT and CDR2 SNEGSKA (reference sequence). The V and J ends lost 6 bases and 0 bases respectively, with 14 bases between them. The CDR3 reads CSAKSGGLNTEAFF. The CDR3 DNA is TGCAGTGCCAAATCGGGGGGACTGAACACTGAAGCTTTCTTT.

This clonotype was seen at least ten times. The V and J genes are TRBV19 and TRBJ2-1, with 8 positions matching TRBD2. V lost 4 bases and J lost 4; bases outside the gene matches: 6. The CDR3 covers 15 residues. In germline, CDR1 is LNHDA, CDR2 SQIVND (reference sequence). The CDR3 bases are TGTGCCAGTAGTAGAATGCTAGCGGGTTACAATGAGCAGTTCTTC. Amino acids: CASSRMLAGYNEQFF.

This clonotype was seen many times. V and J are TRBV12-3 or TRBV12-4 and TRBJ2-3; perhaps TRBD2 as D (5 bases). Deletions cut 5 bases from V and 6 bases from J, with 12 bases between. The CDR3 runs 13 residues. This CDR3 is CASSGLPGDTQYF. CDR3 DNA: TGTGCCAGCAGTGGGCTACCGGGGGATACGCAGTATTTT.

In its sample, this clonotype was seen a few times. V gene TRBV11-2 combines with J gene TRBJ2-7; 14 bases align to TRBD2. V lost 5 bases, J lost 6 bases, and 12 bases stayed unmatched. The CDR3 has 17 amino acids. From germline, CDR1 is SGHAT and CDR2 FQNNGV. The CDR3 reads CASSMGGLAGEAVEQYF. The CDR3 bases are TGTGCCAGCAGCATGGGGGGACTAGCGGGAGAAGCGGTCGAGCAGTACTTC.

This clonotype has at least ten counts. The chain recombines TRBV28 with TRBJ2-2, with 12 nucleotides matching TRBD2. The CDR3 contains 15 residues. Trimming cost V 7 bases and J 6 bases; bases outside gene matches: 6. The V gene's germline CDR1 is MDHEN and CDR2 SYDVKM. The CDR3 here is CASNWLAGGPGELFF. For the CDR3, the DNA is TGTGCCAGCAACTGGCTAGCGGGAGGGCCCGGGGAGCTGTTTTTT. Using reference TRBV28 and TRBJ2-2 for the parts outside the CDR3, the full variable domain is DVKVTQSSRYLVKRTGEKVFLECVQDMDHENMFWYRQDPGLGLRLIYFSYDVKMKEKGDIPEGYSVSREKKERFSLILESASTNQTSMYLCASNWLAGGPGELFFGEGSRLTVL.

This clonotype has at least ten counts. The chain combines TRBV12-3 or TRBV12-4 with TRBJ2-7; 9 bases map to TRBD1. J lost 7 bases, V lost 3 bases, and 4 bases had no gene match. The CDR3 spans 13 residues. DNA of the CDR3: TGTGCCAGCAGTTTTTCGGACAGGGGAGAGCAGTACTTC. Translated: CASSFSDRGEQYF.

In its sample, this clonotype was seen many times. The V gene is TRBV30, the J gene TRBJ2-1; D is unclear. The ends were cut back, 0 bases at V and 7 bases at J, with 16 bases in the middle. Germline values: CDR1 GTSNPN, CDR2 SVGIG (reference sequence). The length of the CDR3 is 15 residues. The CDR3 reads CAWSVGSDSWNEQFF. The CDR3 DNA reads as TGTGCCTGGAGTGTAGGGTCCGACTCTTGGAATGAGCAGTTCTTC. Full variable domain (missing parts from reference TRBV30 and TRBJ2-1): SQTIHQWPATLVQPVGSPLSLECTVEGTSNPNLYWYRQAAGRGLQLLFYSVGIGQISSEVPQNLSASRPQDRQFILSSKKLLLSDSGFYLCAWSVGSDSWNEQFFGPGTRLTVL.

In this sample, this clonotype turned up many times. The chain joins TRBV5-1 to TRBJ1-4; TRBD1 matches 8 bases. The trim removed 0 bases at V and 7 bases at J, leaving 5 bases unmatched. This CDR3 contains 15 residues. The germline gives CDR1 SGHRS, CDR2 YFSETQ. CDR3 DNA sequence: TGCGCCAGCAGCTTGGGGGACAGGCAAGGTGAAAAACTGTTTTTT. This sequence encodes CASSLGDRQGEKLFF.

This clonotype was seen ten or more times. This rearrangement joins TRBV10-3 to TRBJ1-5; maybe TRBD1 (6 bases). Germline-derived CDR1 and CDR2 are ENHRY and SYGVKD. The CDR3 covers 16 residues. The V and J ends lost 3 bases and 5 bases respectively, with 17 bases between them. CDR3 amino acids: CAISDGQLMAHQPQHF. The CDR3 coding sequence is TGTGCCATCAGTGATGGACAGCTCATGGCCCATCAGCCCCAGCATTTT.

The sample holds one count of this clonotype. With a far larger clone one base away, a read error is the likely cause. The CDR3 DNA sequence: TGTGCCAGCAGCTTAGTTGCGGGACAGGGCATTGATGAGCAGCTCTTC. Protein sequence: CASSLVAGQGIDEQLF. This chain uses TRBV11-3 with TRBJ2-1; 9 bases map to TRBD1. Germline CDR1 is SGHNT and CDR2 is YENEEA. The CDR3 has 16 residues.

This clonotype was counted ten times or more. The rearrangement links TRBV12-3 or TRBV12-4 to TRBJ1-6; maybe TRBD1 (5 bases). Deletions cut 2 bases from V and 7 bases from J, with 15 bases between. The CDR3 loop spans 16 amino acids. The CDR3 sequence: CASSLTGGRGNSPLHF. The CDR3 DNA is TGTGCCAGCAGTTTAACTGGAGGAAGGGGCAATTCACCCCTCCACTTT.

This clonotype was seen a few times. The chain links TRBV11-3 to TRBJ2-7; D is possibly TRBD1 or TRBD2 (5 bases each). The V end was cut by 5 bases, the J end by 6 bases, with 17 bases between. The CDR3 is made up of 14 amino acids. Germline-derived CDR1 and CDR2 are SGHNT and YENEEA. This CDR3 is CASSVPGGVREQYF. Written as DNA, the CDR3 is TGTGCCAGCAGCGTGCCTGGGGGAGTGCGCGAGCAGTACTTC.

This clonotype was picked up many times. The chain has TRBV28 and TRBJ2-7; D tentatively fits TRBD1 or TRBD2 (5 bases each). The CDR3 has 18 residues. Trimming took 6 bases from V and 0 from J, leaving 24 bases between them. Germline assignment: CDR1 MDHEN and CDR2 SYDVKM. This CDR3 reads CASSPGSSIKKSSYEQYF. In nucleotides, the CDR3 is TGTGCCAGCAGCCCAGGGAGCTCCATAAAAAAGAGCTCCTACGAGCAGTACTTC.

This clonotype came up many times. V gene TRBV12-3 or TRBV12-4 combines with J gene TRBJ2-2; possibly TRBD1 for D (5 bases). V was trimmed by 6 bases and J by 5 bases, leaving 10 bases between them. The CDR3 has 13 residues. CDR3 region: CASRPKGTGELFF. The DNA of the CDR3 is TGTGCCAGCAGGCCCAAGGGGACCGGGGAGCTGTTTTTT.

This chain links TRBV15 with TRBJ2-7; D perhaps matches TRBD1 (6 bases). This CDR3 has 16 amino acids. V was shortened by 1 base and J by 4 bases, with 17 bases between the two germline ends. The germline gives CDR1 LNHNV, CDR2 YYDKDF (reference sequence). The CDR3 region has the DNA TGTGCCACCAGCAGAGTGTTCGGGACACCGTTATACGAGCAGTACTTC. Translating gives CATSRVFGTPLYEQYF.

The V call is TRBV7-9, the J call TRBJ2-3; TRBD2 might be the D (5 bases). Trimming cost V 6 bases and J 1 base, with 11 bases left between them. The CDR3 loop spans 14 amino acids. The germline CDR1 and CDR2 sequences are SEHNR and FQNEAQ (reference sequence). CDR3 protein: CASREGRGTDTQYF. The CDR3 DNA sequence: TGTGCCAGCAGAGAGGGCCGGGGCACAGATACGCAGTATTTT.